The clone carrying this T cell receptor beta chain was seen a single time. This sample stems from a study of blood T cell repertoires in COVID-19. Study members were between about 18 and 100 years old and lived in 20 to 30 US regions. In germline, CDR1 is MDHEN, CDR2 SYDVKM. Trimming stripped 6 bases from V and 0 bases from J, with 12 bases between. The CDR3 is 15 residues long. Profiling relied on immunoSEQ multiplex PCR, and the TCRdb table lists in-frame clones only, not all of them. The data contain 200,000 or so clones, roughly 90% of them seen just once; the ten biggest clones take up about 8.8%.

The sequenced material came from PBMCs or T cells enriched from blood (not recorded which). The receptor's source is a woman between 18 and 29 years old who had recovered from COVID-19. V is TRBV28 and J is TRBJ1-5; D might be TRBD1 (5 bases). CDR3 DNA sequence: TGTGCCAGCAGGTTACAGGAATATAGCAATCAGCCCCAGCATTTT. As protein: CASRLQEYSNQPQHF. Full variable domain (outside the CDR3, taken from reference TRBV28 and TRBJ1-5): DVKVTQSSRYLVKRTGEKVFLECVQDMDHENMFWYRQDPGLGLRLIYFSYDVKMKEKGDIPEGYSVSREKKERFSLILESASTNQTSMYLCASRLQEYSNQPQHFGDGTRLSIL.